One T cell receptor beta chain is described in this entry. There are 13 residues in the CDR3. Germline V CDR1 and CDR2: SGHTA, FQGNSA. Losses at the gene ends were 4 bases for V and 4 bases for J; bases not matched to a gene: 0. This specimen belongs to a study of blood T cell repertoires in COVID-19. Overall study: PBMCs, B-cell-depleted T cells, or T cells provided the cDNA or gDNA that made up the material.

Clones were read by immunoSEQ multiplex PCR, and TCRdb kept only the in-frame ones, dropping some. The profile covers some 200,000 clones, with around 87% appearing a single time and around 0.88% taken by the ten largest. The receptor's source is a woman younger than 30 who had recovered from COVID-19. Material: peripheral blood. This chain joins TRBV7-2 and TRBJ2-5, with 10 bases identical to TRBD1. As DNA, the CDR3 is TGTGCCAGCAGCTGGGACAGGGGAGAGACCCAGTACTTC. Residues: CASSWDRGETQYF.